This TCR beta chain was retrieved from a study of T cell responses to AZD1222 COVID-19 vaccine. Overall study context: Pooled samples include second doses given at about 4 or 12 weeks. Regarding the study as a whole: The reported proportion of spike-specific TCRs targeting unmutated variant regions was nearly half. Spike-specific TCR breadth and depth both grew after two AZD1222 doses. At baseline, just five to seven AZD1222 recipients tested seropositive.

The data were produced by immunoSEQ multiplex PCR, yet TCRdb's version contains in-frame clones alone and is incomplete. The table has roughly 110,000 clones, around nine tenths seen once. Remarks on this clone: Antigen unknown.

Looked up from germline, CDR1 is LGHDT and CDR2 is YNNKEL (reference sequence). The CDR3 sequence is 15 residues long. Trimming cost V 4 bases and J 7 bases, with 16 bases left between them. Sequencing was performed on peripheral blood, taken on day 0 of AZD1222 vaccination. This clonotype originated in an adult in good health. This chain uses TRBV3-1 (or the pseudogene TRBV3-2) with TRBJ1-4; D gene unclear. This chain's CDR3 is CASSPRVLWGEKLFF. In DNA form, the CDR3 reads TGTGCCAGCAGCCCGAGGGTCCTCTGGGGTGAAAAACTGTTTTTT.